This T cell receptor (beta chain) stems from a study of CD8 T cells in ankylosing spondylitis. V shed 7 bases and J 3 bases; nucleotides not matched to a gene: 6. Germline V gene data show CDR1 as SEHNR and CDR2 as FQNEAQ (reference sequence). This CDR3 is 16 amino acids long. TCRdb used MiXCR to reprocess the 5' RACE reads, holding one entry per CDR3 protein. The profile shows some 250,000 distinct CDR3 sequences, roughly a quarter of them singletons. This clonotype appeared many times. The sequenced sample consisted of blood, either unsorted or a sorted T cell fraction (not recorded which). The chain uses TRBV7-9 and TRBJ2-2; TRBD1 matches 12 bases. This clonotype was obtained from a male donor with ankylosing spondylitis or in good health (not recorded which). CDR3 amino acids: CASTPGQGADTGELFF. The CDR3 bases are TGTGCCAGCACCCCGGGACAGGGGGCTGACACCGGGGAGCTGTTTTTT.